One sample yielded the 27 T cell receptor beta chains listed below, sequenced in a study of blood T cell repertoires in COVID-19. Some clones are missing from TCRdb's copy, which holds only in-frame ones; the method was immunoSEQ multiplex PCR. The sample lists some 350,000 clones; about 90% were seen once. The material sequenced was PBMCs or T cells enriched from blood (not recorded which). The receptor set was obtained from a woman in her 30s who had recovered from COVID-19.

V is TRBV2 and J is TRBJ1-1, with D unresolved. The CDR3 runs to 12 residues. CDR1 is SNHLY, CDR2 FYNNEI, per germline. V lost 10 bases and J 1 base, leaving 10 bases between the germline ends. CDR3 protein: CATHRSNTEAFF. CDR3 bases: TGTGCCACCCACAGATCGAACACTGAAGCTTTCTTT.

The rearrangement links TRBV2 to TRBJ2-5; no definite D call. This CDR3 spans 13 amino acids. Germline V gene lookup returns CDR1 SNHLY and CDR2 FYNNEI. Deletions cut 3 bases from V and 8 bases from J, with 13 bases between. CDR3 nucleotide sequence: TGTGCCAGCAGTGAGTCTAGTCAGAATACCCAGTACTTC. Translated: CASSESSQNTQYF.

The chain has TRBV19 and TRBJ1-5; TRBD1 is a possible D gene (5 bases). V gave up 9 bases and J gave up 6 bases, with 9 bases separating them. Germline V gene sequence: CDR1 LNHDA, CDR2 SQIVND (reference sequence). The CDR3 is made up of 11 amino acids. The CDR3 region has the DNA TGTGCCAGCAGCGGGGGTCAGCCCCAGCATTTT. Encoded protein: CASSGGQPQHF.

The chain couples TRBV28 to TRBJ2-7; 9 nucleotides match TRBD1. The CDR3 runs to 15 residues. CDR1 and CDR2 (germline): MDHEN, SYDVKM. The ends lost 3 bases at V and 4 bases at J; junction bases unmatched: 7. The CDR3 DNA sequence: TGTGCCAGCAGTTTTTCAAGCGGGACAGGGTACGAGCAGTACTTC. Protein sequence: CASSFSSGTGYEQYF.

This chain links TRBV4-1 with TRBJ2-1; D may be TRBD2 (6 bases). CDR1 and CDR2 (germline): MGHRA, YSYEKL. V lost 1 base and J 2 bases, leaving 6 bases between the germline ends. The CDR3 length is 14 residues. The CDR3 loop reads CASSQGGAYNEQFF. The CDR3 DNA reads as TGCGCCAGCAGCCAAGGGGGGGCCTACAATGAGCAGTTCTTC.

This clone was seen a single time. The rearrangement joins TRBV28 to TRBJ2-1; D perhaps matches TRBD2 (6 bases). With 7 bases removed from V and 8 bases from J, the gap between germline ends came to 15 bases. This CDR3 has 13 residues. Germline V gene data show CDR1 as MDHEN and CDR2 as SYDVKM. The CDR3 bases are TGTGCCAGCATTCGGGGGAGAGCCCATGAGCAGTTCTTC. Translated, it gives CASIRGRAHEQFF.

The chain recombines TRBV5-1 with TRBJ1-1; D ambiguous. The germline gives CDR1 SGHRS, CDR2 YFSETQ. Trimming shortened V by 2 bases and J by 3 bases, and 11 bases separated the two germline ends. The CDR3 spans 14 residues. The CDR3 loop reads CASSFGEVYTEAFF. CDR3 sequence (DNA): TGCGCCAGCAGCTTTGGGGAGGTATACACTGAAGCTTTCTTT.

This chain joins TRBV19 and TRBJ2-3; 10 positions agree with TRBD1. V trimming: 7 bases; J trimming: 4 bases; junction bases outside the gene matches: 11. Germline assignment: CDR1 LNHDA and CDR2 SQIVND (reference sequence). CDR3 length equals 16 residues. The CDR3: CASKLGGQGRSDTQYF. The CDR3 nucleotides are TGTGCCAGTAAATTAGGGGGACAGGGGCGCTCAGATACGCAGTATTTT.

The DNA for the CDR3 is TGTGCCAGCAGCTTAGGGGACACCAATCAGCCCCAGCATTTT. Its translation: CASSLGDTNQPQHF. The rearrangement uses TRBV11-2 and TRBJ1-5; a weak D match, TRBD1 (6 bases). CDR1 is SGHAT and CDR2 is FQNNGV in the germline V gene. V lost 1 base and J 3 bases, leaving 7 bases between the germline ends. This CDR3 is 14 amino acids long.

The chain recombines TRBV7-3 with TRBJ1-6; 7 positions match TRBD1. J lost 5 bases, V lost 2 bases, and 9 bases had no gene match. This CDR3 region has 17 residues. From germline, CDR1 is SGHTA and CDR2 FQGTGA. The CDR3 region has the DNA TGTGCCAGCAGCTTAGGCGGTTGGGGACAGCATAATTCACCCCTCCACTTT. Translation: CASSLGGWGQHNSPLHF.

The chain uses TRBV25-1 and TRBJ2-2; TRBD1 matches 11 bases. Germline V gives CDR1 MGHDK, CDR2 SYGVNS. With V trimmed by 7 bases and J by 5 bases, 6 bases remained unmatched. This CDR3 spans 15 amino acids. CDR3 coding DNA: TGTGCCAGCACTGGACAGGGGGCATGGACCGGGGAGCTGTTTTTT. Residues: CASTGQGAWTGELFF.

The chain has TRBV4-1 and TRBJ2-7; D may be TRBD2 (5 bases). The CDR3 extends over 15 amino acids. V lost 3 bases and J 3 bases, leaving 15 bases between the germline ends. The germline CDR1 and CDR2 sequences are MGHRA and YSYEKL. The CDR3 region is CASSHSVWLYYEQYF. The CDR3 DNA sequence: TGCGCCAGCAGCCATAGCGTGTGGTTGTACTACGAGCAGTACTTC.

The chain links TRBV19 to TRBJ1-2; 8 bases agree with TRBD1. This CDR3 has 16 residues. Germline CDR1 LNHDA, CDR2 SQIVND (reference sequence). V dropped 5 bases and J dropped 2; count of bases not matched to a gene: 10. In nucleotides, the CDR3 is TGTGCCAGTAGTCCCCAGTGGACAGGGATCAACTATGGCTACACCTTC. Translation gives CASSPQWTGINYGYTF.

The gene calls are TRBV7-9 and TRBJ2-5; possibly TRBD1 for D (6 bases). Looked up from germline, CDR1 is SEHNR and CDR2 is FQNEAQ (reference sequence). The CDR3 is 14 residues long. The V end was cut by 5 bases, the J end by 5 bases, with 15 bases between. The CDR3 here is CASSGTGMWETQYF. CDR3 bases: TGTGCCAGCAGCGGAACAGGGATGTGGGAGACCCAGTACTTC.

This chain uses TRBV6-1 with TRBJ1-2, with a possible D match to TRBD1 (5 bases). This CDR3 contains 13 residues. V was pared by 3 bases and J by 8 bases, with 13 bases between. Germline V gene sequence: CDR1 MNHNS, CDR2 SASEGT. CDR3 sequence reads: CASSDAGGRGYTF. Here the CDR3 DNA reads TGTGCCAGCAGTGATGCGGGGGGTAGGGGCTACACCTTC.

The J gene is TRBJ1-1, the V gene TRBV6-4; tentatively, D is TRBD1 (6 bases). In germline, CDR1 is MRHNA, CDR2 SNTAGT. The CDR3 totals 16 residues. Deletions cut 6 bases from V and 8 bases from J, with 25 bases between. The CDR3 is CASREIQDTGSKEAFF. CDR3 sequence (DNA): TGTGCCAGCAGAGAGATACAGGACACAGGGTCGAAGGAAGCTTTCTTT.

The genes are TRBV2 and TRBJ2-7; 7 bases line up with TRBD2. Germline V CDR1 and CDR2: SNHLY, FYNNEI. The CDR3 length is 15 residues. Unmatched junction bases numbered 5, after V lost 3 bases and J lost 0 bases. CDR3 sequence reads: CASSEYGRSSYEQYF. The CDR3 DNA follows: TGTGCCAGCAGTGAGTACGGGAGGAGCTCCTACGAGCAGTACTTC.

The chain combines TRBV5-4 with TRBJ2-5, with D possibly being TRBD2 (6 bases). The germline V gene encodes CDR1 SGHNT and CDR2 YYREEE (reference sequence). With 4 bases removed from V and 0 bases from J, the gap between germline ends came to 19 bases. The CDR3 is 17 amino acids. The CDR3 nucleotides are TGTGCCAGCAGCCGCCTCTCGGGCGGGGTGTACCAAGAGACCCAGTACTTC. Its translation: CASSRLSGGVYQETQYF.

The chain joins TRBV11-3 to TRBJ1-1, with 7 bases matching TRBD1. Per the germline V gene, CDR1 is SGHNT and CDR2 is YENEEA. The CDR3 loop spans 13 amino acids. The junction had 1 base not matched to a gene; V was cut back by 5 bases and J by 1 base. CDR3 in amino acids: CASSGTENTEAFF. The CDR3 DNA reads TGTGCCAGCAGCGGGACAGAGAACACTGAAGCTTTCTTT.

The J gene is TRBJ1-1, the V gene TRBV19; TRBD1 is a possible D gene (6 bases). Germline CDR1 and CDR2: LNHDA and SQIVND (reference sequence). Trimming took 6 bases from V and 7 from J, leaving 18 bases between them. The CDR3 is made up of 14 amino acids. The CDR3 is CASSKQGPLLEAFF. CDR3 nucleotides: TGTGCCAGTAGCAAACAGGGACCCCTCCTTGAAGCTTTCTTT. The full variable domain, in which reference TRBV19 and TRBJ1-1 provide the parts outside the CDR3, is DGGITQSPKYLFRKEGQNVTLSCEQNLNHDAMYWYRQDPGQGLRLIYYSQIVNDFQKGDIAEGYSVSREKKESFPLTVTSAQKNPTAFYLCASSKQGPLLEAFFGQGTRLTVV.

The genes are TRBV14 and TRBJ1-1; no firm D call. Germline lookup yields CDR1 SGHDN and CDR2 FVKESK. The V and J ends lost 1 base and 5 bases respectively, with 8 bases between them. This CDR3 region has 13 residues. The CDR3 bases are TGTGCCAGCAGCCAAGGATACTGGACTGAAGCTTTCTTT. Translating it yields CASSQGYWTEAFF.

Here the CDR3 reads CASRTPLAGGHEQFF. The CDR3 bases are TGTGCCAGCCGTACCCCACTAGCGGGAGGCCATGAGCAGTTCTTC. V and J are TRBV28 and TRBJ2-1; 12 bases map to TRBD2. The V gene end was trimmed by 8 bases and the J gene end by 8 bases; junction bases not matched to a gene: 10. The CDR3 is 15 amino acids. Germline V gene sequence: CDR1 MDHEN, CDR2 SYDVKM.

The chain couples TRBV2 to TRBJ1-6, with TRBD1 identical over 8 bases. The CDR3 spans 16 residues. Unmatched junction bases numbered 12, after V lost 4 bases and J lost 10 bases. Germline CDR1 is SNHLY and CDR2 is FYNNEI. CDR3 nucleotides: TGTGCCAGCAGTGCGCAAGGGGCAGGGGGCGGGTCACCCCTCCACTTT. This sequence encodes CASSAQGAGGGSPLHF.

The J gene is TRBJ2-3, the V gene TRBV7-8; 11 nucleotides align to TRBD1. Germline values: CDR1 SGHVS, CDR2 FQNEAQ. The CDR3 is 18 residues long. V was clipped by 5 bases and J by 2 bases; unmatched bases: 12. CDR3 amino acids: CASSLVGQGARVTDTQYF. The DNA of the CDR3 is TGTGCCAGCAGCCTGGTTGGACAGGGGGCGCGGGTCACAGATACGCAGTATTTT.

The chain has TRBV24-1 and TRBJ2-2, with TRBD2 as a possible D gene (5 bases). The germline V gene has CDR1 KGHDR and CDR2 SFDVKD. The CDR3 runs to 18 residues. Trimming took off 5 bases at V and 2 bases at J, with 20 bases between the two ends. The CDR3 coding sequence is TGTGCCACCAGTGCGGGCCTGGGCGTCGGGGTAAACACCGGGGAGCTGTTTTTT. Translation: CATSAGLGVGVNTGELFF.

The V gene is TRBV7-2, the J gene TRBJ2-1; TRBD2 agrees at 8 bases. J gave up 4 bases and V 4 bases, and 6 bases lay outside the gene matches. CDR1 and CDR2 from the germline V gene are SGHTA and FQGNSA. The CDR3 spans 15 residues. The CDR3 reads CASSWAGGGYNEQFF. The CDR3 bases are TGTGCCAGCAGCTGGGCGGGAGGAGGGTACAATGAGCAGTTCTTC.

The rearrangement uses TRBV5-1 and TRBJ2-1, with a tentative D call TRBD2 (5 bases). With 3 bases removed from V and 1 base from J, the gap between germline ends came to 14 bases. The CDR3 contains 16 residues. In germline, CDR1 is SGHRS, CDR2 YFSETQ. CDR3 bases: TGCGCCAGCAGCTCCCGGGATGTTTGGTCCTACAATGAGCAGTTCTTC. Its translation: CASSSRDVWSYNEQFF.